The 17 T cell receptor beta chains presented below share a single source sample, sequenced in a study of T cell repertoires in cytomegalovirus infection. TCRdb fed the reads into MiXCR, producing one record per CDR3 protein. Found here are fewer than 550,000 distinct CDR3 sequences, 26% of them singletons; the top ten hold less than 15%. Sequences were obtained from PBMCs. Source of these receptors: a human donor in good health (CMV status not recorded). Some clones in this sample may be carry-over from other donors' samples.

The V call is TRBV7-2, the J call TRBJ2-7; D is ambiguous. V dropped 6 bases and J dropped 6 bases, with 15 bases sitting between them. The length of the CDR3 is 13 residues. CDR1 is SGHTA, CDR2 FQGNSA, per germline. CDR3 DNA: TGTGCCAGCAGACAATCTACAGAGCGCGAGCAGTACTTC. Protein sequence: CASRQSTEREQYF. The full variable domain, rest sourced from reference TRBV7-2 and TRBJ2-7, is GAGVSQSPSNKVTEKGKDVELRCDPISGHTALYWYRQSLGQGLEFLIYFQGNSAPDKSGLPSDRFSAERTGGSVSTLTIQRTQQEDSAVYLCASRQSTEREQYFGPGTRLTVT.

The chain employs TRBV11-2 and TRBJ2-7; possible D gene TRBD1, 5 bases. The CDR3 sequence is 15 residues long. Germline CDR1 is SGHAT and CDR2 is FQNNGV. Trimming stripped 0 bases from V and 3 bases from J, with 12 bases between. The chain's CDR3 is CASSLDPQVHYEQYV. The CDR3 DNA reads TGTGCCAGCAGCTTAGATCCACAGGTCCACTACGAGCAGTACGTC.

This clonotype was recorded at least ten times. This chain connects TRBV11-2 to TRBJ2-4; D remains unclear. CDR1 and CDR2 (germline): SGHAT, FQNNGV. CDR3 size: 15 residues. V was cut by 5 bases and J by 1 base, with 12 bases left in between. The CDR3 reads CASSPLKGAKNIQYF. CDR3 DNA: TGTGCCAGCAGCCCCCTTAAGGGTGCCAAAAACATTCAGTACTTC.

The chain employs TRBV19 and TRBJ1-2; maybe TRBD1 (6 bases). From germline, CDR1 is LNHDA and CDR2 SQIVND (reference sequence). The ends were cut back, 4 bases at V and 5 bases at J, with 17 bases in the middle. The CDR3 runs to 15 residues. The CDR3 region has the DNA TGTGCCAGTAGTAGAAGACAGGATAGGACGTATGGCTACACCTTC. Translating gives CASSRRQDRTYGYTF.

This clonotype was picked up a small number of times. V usage is TRBV11-2 and J usage is TRBJ2-7, with TRBD1 as a possible D gene (6 bases). The CDR3 has 14 amino acids. Germline V gives CDR1 SGHAT, CDR2 FQNNGV. The V end was cut by 4 bases, the J end by 7 bases, with 17 bases between. CDR3 in DNA: TGTGCCAGCAGCTGGGGGCTGTCAGTGGGGGAGCAGTACGTC. Its translation is CASSWGLSVGEQYV.

The chain carries TRBV28 and TRBJ2-5; maybe TRBD1 (5 bases). Germline CDR1 reads MDHEN; CDR2 reads SYDVKM. Deletions cut 2 bases from V and 5 bases from J, with 15 bases between. The CDR3 loop spans 15 amino acids. The CDR3 DNA reads TGTGCCAGCAGTTTAGACCTGGGGCCCCTGGAGACCCAGTACTTC. Amino acid sequence: CASSLDLGPLETQYF.

This clonotype was seen ten or more times. This chain uses TRBV7-9 with TRBJ2-7, with 7 bases identical to TRBD1. J lost 2 bases, V lost 5 bases, and 9 bases had no gene match. Per germline, CDR1 SEHNR and CDR2 FQNEAQ (reference sequence). This CDR3 is built from 15 residues. CDR3 residues: CASSQQYRGTYEQYF. CDR3 coding DNA: TGTGCCAGCAGCCAACAATACAGGGGAACCTACGAGCAGTACTTC.

This rearrangement joins TRBV20-1 to TRBJ2-7, with 8 bases aligning to TRBD2. The CDR3 is 13 residues long. The germline V gene has CDR1 DFQATT and CDR2 SNEGSKA (reference sequence). With 1 base clipped from V and 6 bases from J, the junction kept 5 bases outside the gene matches. The CDR3 spells CSARGAGEFEQYF. Written as DNA, the CDR3 is TGCAGTGCTAGAGGAGCGGGAGAATTCGAGCAGTACTTC.

This chain uses TRBV7-3 with TRBJ2-2; either TRBD1 or TRBD2 may fit D (5 bases each). Germline values: CDR1 SGHTA, CDR2 FQGTGA. The V end was cut by 5 bases, the J end by 1 base, with 8 bases between. The CDR3 has 14 residues. CDR3: CASSTGLNTGELFF. The CDR3 DNA sequence: TGTGCCAGCAGCACGGGGCTGAACACCGGGGAGCTGTTTTTT.

J is TRBJ2-3 and V is TRBV6-5; 8 nucleotides match TRBD2. The germline CDR1 and CDR2 sequences are MNHEY and SVGAGI. There are 12 residues in the CDR3. Unmatched junction bases numbered 7, after V lost 6 bases and J lost 11 bases. CDR3 nucleotides: TGTGCCAGCAGCTCCGGACTAGCTGGGCAGTATTTT. It is translated as CASSSGLAGQYF.

Only a few counts were recorded for this clonotype. V is TRBV7-6 and J is TRBJ1-3, with D unclear. In germline, CDR1 is SGHVS, CDR2 FNYEAQ. The CDR3 has 15 amino acids. V shed 5 bases and J shed 2 bases, with 13 bases lying between them. The CDR3 loop is CASSPIAGTGNTIYF. The CDR3 DNA sequence: TGTGCCAGCAGCCCCATCGCAGGAACTGGAAACACCATATATTTT.

V usage is TRBV12-3 or TRBV12-4 and J usage is TRBJ2-7; no reliable D call. V lost 4 bases, J lost 0 bases, and 7 bases lay in between. This CDR3 spans 13 amino acids. CDR3 loop: CASSSLGSYEQYV. The DNA of the CDR3 is TGTGCCAGCAGTTCTCTAGGCTCCTACGAGCAGTACGTC.

The chain links TRBV6-2 or TRBV6-3 to TRBJ2-1; D possibly corresponds to TRBD1 (6 bases). Germline loops: CDR1 MNHEY, CDR2 SVGEGT. The V end lost 6 bases, the J end lost 0 bases, and 15 bases lay between the germline ends. This CDR3 has 16 amino acids. CDR3 in DNA: TGTGCCAGCAGAATGACAGGATCCAGCTCCTACAATGAGCAGTTCTTC. Translating gives CASRMTGSSSYNEQFF.

The sample holds many counts of this clonotype. The chain combines TRBV12-3 or TRBV12-4 with TRBJ1-1; 8 bases fit TRBD1. The CDR3 totals 12 residues. V trimming: 5 bases; J trimming: 11 bases; junction bases outside the gene matches: 7. CDR3 DNA: TGTGCCAGCAGTCCGGACAGGGCCGAGGCTTTCTTT. Protein product: CASSPDRAEAFF.

This clonotype came up many times. The rearrangement uses TRBV7-8 and TRBJ2-7, with D unresolved. This CDR3 is built from 15 residues. CDR1 is SGHVS, CDR2 FQNEAQ, per germline. Trimming stripped 1 base from V and 0 bases from J, with 10 bases between. CDR3 in amino acids: CASSLGRTSSYEQYV. The CDR3 bases are TGTGCCAGCAGCTTAGGACGGACGAGCTCCTACGAGCAGTACGTC.

This chain connects TRBV12-3 or TRBV12-4 to TRBJ2-3, with TRBD2 matching 8 bases. J was trimmed by 0 bases and V by 0 bases; bases with no gene match: 2. The CDR3 sequence is 16 residues long. CDR3 DNA sequence: TGTGCCAGCAGTTTAGCGATAGCGGGAAGCACAGATACGCAGTATTTT. Amino acids: CASSLAIAGSTDTQYF.

The J gene is TRBJ2-5, the V gene TRBV7-2, with TRBD2 identical over 7 bases. CDR1 and CDR2 (germline): SGHTA, FQGNSA. V shed 1 base, J shed 4 bases, and the junction held 12 bases outside the gene matches. This CDR3 region has 17 residues. Here the CDR3 reads CASSLGGGSVLVETQYF. CDR3 sequence (DNA): TGTGCCAGCAGCTTAGGGGGCGGGAGTGTTTTAGTAGAGACCCAGTACTTC.